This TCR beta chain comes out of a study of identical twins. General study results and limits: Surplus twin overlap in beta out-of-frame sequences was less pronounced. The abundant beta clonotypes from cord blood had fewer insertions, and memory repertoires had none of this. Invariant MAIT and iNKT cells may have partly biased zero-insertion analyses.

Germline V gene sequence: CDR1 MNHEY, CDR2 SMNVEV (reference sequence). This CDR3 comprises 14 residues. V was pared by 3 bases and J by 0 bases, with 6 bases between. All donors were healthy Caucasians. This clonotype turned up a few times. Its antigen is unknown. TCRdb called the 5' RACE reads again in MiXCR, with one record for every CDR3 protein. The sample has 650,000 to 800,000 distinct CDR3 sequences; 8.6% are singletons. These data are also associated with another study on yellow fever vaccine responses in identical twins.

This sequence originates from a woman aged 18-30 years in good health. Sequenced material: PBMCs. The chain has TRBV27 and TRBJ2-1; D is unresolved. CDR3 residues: CASSFIYSYNEQFF. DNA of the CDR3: TGTGCCAGCAGTTTCATATACTCCTACAATGAGCAGTTCTTC.